The text below deals with one T cell receptor beta chain. The sample is drawn from a study of CD8 T cells in Susac syndrome. An amount of RNA that ranged from roughly 0.45 to 1 ug was reverse transcribed with random hexamers. Each CDR3 protein is one row after TCRdb ran MiXCR on the immunoSEQ multiplex PCR reads. The table has fewer than 250,000 distinct CDR3 sequences, about 90% seen once. CD8+ and CD4+ T cells circulating in blood were sequenced for TCR beta. TEMRA cells were FACS-enriched, unlike CD8+ and CD4+ T cells, which were negatively isolated. Germline lookup yields CDR1 MNHEY and CDR2 SMNVEV (reference sequence). Between the trimmed V and J ends, which lost 5 bases and 3 bases, there was a span of 25 bases. The CDR3 sequence is 18 residues long.

The sample taken for sequencing was CD8+ T cells from PBMCs. The sequence was collected from a human donor with multiple sclerosis. The chain couples TRBV27 to TRBJ1-2; D ambiguous. For the CDR3, the DNA is TGTGCCAGCAGTCCAAACACCAGGAATAGATTAGTGGACTATGGCTACACCTTC. Encoded protein: CASSPNTRNRLVDYGYTF.